This paragraph reports one T cell receptor (beta chain). Original processing methods: How many nucleated cells were present was estimated from reference gene primer amplification. Sequenced by immunoSEQ multiplex PCR; TCRdb stores in-frame clones only, minus some. That table gives V, J and clone size, and the DNA gave D and trimming. The sample yields tens of thousands of clones, 78% seen once. V lost 4 bases, J lost 9 bases, and 13 bases lay in between. Germline CDR1 and CDR2: SNHLY and FYNNEI. The CDR3 runs 13 residues. This specimen belongs to a study of blood T cell repertoires in COVID-19. Study context: Acute and convalescent COVID-19 samples came from the United States, Italy and Spain. T cells, B-cell-depleted T cells, or PBMCs provided the cDNA or gDNA that served as material.

Seattle's enrolled individuals joined amid active infection and were then monitored longitudinally. The chain employs TRBV2 and TRBJ2-4; TRBD1 might be the D (5 bases). This TCR came from a man aged 55 to 69 with COVID-19, enrolled during active disease. Specimen: peripheral blood. The CDR3 region is CASSAVPQGIQYF. As DNA, the CDR3 is TGTGCCAGCAGTGCGGTACCCCAGGGCATTCAGTACTTC.